This T cell receptor beta chain is from a study of post-analysis software for immune sequencing data. Whole-study context: Secondary progressive, relapsing-remitting and progressive-relapsing multiple sclerosis were among the included disease courses.

Sequencing libraries made from TCR beta cDNA carried unique molecular identifiers. Each batch of about 0.9 to 10 million T cells produced a few hundred thousand cDNA molecules. TCRdb re-analysed the PCR reads in MiXCR, keeping a single row per CDR3 protein. The sample consists of about 770,000 distinct CDR3 sequences, just over 45% of them appearing once. Regarding this clonotype: Its antigen remains unidentified.

Germline CDR1 and CDR2: KGHDR and SFDVKD. This CDR3 contains 13 residues. Deletions cut 0 bases from V and 4 bases from J, with 5 bases between. Points from the study as a whole: By F measure, samples from a shared preparation batch strongly co-clustered. About 5 TRBV segments occurring more often in patients than controls included TRBV5-6, TRBV5-1 and TRBV20-1.

This clonotype originated in a girl aged 5-17 years with multiple sclerosis. The chain combines TRBV24-1 with TRBJ1-2; D gene unclear. The sequencing input was blood. The CDR3 coding sequence is TGTGCCACCAGTGATTTGTCCTTCTATGGCTACACCTTC. It translates to CATSDLSFYGYTF.